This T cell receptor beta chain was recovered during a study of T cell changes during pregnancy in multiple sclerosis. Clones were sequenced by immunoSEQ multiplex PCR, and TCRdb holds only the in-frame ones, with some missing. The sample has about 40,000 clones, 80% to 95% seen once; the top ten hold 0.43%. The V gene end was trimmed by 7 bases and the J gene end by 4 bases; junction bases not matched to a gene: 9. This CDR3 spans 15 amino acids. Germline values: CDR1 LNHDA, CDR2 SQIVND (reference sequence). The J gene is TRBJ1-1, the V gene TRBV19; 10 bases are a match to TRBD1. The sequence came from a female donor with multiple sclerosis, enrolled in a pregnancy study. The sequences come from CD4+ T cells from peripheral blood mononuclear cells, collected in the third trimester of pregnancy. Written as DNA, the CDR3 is TGTGCCAGTACTAAGGACAGGGGGGAGAGCACTGAAGCTTTCTTT. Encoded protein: CASTKDRGESTEAFF.